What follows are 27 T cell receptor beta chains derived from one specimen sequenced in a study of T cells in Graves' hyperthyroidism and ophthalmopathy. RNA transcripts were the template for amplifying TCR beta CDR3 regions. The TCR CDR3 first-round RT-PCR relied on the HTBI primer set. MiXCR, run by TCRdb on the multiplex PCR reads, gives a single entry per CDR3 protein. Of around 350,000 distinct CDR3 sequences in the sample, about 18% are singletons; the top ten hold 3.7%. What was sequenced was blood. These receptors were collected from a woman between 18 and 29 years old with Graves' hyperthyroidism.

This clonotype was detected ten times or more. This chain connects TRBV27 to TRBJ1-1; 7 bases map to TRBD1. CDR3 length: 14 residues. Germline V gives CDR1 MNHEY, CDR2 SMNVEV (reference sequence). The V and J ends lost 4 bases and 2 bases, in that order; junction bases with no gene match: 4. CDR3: CASSSDRRNTEAFF. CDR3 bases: TGTGCCAGCAGTTCGGACAGGCGAAACACTGAAGCTTTCTTT.

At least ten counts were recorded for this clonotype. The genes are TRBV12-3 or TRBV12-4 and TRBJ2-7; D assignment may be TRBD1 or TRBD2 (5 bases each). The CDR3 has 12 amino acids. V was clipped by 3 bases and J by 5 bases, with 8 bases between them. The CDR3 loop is CASSFRGDEQYF. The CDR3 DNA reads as TGTGCCAGCAGTTTCCGGGGCGACGAGCAGTACTTC.

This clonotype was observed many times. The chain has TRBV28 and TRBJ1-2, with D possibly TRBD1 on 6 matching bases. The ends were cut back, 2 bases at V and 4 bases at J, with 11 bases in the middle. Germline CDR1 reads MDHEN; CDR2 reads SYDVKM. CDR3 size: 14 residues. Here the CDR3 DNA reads TGTGCCAGCAGTTTAGACCGGACAGTCTATGGCTACACCTTC. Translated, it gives CASSLDRTVYGYTF.

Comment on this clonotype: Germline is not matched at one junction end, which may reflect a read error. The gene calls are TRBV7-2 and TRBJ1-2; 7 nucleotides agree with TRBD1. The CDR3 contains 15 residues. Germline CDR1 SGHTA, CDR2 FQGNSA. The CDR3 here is CASSPQVSRGNGYTF. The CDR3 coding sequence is TGTGCCAGCAGCCCCCAGGTAAGCAGGGGGAATGGTTACACCTTC. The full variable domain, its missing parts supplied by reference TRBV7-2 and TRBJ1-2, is GAGVSQSPSNKVTEKGKDVELRCDPISGHTALYWYRQSLGQGLEFLIYFQGNSAPDKSGLPSDRFSAERTGGSVSTLTIQRTQQEDSAVYLCASSPQVSRGNGYTFGSGTRLTVV.

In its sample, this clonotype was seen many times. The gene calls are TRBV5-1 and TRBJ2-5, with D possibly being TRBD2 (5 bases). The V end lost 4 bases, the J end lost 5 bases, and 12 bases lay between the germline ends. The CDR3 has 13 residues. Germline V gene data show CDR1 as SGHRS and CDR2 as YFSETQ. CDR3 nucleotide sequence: TGCGCCAGCAGCCGGACTCTACGGGAGACCCAGTACTTC. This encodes CASSRTLRETQYF.

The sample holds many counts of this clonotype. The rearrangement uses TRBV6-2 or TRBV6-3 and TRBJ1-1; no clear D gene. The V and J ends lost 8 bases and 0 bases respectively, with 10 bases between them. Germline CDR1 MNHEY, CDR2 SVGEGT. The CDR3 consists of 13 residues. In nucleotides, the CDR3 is TGTGCCAGCTCAGGTCCCATGAACACTGAAGCTTTCTTT. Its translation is CASSGPMNTEAFF.

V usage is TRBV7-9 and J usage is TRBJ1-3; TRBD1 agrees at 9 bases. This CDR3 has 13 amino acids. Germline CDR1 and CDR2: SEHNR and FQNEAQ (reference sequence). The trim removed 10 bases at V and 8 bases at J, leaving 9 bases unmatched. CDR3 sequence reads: CANQDRGEYTIYF. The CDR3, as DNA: TGTGCCAATCAGGACAGGGGTGAATACACCATATATTTT.

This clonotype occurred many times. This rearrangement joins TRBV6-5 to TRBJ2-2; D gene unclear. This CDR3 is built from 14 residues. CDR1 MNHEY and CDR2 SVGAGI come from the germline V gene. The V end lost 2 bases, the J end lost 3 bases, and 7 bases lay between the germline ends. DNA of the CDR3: TGTGCCAGCAGTTACGGAGAGTACACCGGGGAGCTGTTTTTT. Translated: CASSYGEYTGELFF.

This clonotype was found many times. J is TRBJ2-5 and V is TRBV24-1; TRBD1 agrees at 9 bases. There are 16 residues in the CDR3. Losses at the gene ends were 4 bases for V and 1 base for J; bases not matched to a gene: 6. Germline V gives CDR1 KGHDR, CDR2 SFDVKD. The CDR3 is CATSDPGQGAQETQYF. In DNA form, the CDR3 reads TGTGCCACCAGTGACCCGGGACAGGGCGCCCAAGAGACCCAGTACTTC.

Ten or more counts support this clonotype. Here the CDR3 reads CASSSGTGYSYEQYF. CDR3 nucleotide sequence: TGCGCCAGCAGCAGCGGGACAGGATACTCTTACGAGCAGTACTTC. The chain uses TRBV5-1 and TRBJ2-7; the D gene is possibly TRBD1 (8 bases). The CDR3 has 15 residues. V lost 4 bases, J lost 4 bases, and 18 bases lay in between. Germline assignment: CDR1 SGHRS and CDR2 YFSETQ.

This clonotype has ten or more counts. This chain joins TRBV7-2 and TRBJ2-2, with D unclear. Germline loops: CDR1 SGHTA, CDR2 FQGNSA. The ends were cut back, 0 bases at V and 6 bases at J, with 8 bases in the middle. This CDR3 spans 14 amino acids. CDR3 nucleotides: TGTGCCAGCAGCTTAGCTATCTGGGCCGGGGAGCTGTTTTTT. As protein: CASSLAIWAGELFF.

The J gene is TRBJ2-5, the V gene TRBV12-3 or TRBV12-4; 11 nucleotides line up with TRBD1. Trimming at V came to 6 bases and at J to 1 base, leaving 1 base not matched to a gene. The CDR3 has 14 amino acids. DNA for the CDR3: TGTGCCAGCAGGGGGACAGGGGGCCAAGAGACCCAGTACTTC. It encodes CASRGTGGQETQYF.

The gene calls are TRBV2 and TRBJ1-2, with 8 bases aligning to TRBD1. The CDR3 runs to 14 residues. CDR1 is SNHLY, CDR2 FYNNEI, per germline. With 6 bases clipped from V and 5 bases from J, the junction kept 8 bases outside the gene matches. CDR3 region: CASRDAGGGYGYTF. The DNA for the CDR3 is TGTGCCAGCAGGGATGCAGGGGGCGGTTATGGCTACACCTTC.

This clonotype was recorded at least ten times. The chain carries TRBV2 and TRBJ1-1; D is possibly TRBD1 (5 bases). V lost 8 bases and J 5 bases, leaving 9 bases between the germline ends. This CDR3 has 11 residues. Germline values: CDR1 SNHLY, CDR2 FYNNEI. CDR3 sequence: CASAKGTEAFF. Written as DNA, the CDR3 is TGTGCCAGCGCGAAGGGGACTGAAGCTTTCTTT.

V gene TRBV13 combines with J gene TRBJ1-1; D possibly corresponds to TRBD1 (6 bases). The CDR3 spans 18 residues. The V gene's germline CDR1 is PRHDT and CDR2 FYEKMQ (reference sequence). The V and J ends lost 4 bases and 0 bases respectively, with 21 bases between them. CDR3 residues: CASSSGRGSGDMNTEAFF. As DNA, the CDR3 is TGTGCCAGCAGCTCCGGGCGGGGCTCAGGGGATATGAACACTGAAGCTTTCTTT.

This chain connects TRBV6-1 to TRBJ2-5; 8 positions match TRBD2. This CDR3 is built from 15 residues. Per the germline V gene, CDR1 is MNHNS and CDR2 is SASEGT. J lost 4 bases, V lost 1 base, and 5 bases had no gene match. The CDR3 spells CASSEGPSGRETQYF. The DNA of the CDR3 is TGTGCCAGCAGTGAAGGGCCTAGCGGGCGAGAGACCCAGTACTTC.

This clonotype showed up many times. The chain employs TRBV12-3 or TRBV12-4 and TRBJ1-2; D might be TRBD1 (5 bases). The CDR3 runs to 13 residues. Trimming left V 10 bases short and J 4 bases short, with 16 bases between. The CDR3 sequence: CATVGGGTYGYTF. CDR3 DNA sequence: TGTGCCACCGTCGGTGGGGGGACCTATGGCTACACCTTC.

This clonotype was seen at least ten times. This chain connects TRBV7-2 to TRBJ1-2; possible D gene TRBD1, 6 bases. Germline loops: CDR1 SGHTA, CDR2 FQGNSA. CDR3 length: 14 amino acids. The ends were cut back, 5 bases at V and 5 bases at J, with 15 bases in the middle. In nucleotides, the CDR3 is TGTGCCAGCAGCCAGGAAGGGACACCGTATGGCTACACCTTC. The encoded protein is CASSQEGTPYGYTF.

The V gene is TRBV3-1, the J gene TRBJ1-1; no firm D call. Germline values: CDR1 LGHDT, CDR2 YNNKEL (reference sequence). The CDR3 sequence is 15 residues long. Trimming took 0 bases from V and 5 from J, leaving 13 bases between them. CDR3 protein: CASSQEGPGRTEAFF. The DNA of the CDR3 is TGTGCCAGCAGCCAAGAGGGTCCGGGAAGAACTGAAGCTTTCTTT.

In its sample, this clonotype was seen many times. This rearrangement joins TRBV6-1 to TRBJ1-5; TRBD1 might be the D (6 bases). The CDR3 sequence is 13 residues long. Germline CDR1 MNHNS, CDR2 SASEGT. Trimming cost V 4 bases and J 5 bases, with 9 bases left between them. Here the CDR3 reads CASSGYRDQPQHF. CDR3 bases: TGTGCCAGCAGTGGGTACAGGGATCAGCCCCAGCATTTT.

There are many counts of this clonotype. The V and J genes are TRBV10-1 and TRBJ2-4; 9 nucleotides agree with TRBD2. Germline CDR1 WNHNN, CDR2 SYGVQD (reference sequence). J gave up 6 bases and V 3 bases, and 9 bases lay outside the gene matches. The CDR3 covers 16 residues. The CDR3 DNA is TGCGCCAGCAGTGAAGGCGGGGGGGCTCAGCGAAACATTCAGTACTTC. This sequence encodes CASSEGGGAQRNIQYF.

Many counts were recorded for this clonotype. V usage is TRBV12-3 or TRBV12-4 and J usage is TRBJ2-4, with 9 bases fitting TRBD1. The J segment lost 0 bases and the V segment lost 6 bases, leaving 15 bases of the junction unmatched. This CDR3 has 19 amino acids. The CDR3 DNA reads TGTGCCAGCAGCTCCCACGGGACAGGGATTACAACAGCCAAAAACATTCAGTACTTC. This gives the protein CASSSHGTGITTAKNIQYF.

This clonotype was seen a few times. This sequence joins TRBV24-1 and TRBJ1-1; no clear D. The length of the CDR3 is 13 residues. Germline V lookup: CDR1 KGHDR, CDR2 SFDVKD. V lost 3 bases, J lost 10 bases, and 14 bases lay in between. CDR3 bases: TGTGCCACCAGTGATAGCCAAGCTCGAGGAGCTTTCTTT. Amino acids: CATSDSQARGAFF.

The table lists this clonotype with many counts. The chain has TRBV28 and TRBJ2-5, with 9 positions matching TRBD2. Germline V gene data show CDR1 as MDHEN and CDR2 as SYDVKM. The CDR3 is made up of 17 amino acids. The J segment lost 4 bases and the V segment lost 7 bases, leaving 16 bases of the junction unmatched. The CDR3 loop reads CASTLGGLAMTPETQYF. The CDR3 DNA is TGTGCCAGCACCCTCGGAGGACTAGCGATGACTCCAGAGACCCAGTACTTC.

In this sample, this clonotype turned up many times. The CDR3 here is CASSLDRWGFENTEAFF. As DNA, the CDR3 is TGTGCCAGCAGTTTAGATCGTTGGGGGTTTGAGAACACTGAAGCTTTCTTT. The chain has TRBV28 and TRBJ1-1; maybe TRBD1 (5 bases). The V gene's germline CDR1 is MDHEN and CDR2 SYDVKM. The CDR3 covers 17 residues. Trimming took off 2 bases at V and 1 base at J, with 17 bases between the two ends.

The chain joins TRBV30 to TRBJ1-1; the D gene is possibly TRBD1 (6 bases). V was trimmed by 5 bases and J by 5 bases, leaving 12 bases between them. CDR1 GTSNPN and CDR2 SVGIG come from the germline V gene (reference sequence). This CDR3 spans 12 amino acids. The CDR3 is CAWARGATEAFF. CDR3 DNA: TGTGCCTGGGCCCGGGGGGCAACTGAAGCTTTCTTT.

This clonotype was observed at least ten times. CDR3 residues: CASSYSFAGLDGYTF. In nucleotides, the CDR3 is TGTGCCAGCAGTTACTCGTTCGCAGGGTTGGATGGCTACACCTTC. This chain connects TRBV6-5 to TRBJ1-2, with D possibly TRBD1 on 5 matching bases. The length of the CDR3 is 15 residues. Germline lookup yields CDR1 MNHEY and CDR2 SVGAGI. Trimming took off 0 bases at V and 6 bases at J, with 14 bases between the two ends.